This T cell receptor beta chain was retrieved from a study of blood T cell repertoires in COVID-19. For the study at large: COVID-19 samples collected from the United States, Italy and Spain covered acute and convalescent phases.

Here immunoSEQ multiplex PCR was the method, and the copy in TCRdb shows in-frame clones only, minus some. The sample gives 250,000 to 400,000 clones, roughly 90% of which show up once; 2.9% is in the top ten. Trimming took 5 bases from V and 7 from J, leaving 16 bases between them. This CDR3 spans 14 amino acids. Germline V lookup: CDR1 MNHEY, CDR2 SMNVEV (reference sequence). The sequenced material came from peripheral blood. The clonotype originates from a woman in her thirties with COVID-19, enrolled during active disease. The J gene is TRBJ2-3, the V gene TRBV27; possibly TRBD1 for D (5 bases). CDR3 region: CASSQPRQTNTQYF. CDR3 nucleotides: TGTGCCAGCAGTCAACCCCGACAGACAAATACGCAGTATTTT.